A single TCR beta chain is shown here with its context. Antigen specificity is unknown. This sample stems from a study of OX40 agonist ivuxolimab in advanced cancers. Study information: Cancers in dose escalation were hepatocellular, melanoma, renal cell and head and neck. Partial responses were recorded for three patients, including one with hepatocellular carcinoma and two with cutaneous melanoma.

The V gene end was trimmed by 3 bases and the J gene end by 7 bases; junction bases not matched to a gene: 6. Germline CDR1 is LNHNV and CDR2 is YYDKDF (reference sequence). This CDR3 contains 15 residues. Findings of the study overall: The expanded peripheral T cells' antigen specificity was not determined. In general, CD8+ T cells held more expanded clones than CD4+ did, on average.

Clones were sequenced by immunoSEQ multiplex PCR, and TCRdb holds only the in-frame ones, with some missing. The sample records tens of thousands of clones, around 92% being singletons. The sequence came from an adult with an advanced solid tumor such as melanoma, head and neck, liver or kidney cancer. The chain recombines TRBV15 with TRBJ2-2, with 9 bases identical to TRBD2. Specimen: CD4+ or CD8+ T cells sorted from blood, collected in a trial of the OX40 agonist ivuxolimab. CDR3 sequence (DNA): TGTGCCACCAGCAGTATAGCGGGAGCGGTCGGGGAGCTGTTTTTT. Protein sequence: CATSSIAGAVGELFF. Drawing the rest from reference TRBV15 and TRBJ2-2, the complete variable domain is DAMVIQNPRYQVTQFGKPVTLSCSQTLNHNVMYWYQQKSSQAPKLLFHYYDKDFNNEADTPDNFQSRRPNTSFCFLDIRSPGLGDTAMYLCATSSIAGAVGELFFGEGSRLTVL.